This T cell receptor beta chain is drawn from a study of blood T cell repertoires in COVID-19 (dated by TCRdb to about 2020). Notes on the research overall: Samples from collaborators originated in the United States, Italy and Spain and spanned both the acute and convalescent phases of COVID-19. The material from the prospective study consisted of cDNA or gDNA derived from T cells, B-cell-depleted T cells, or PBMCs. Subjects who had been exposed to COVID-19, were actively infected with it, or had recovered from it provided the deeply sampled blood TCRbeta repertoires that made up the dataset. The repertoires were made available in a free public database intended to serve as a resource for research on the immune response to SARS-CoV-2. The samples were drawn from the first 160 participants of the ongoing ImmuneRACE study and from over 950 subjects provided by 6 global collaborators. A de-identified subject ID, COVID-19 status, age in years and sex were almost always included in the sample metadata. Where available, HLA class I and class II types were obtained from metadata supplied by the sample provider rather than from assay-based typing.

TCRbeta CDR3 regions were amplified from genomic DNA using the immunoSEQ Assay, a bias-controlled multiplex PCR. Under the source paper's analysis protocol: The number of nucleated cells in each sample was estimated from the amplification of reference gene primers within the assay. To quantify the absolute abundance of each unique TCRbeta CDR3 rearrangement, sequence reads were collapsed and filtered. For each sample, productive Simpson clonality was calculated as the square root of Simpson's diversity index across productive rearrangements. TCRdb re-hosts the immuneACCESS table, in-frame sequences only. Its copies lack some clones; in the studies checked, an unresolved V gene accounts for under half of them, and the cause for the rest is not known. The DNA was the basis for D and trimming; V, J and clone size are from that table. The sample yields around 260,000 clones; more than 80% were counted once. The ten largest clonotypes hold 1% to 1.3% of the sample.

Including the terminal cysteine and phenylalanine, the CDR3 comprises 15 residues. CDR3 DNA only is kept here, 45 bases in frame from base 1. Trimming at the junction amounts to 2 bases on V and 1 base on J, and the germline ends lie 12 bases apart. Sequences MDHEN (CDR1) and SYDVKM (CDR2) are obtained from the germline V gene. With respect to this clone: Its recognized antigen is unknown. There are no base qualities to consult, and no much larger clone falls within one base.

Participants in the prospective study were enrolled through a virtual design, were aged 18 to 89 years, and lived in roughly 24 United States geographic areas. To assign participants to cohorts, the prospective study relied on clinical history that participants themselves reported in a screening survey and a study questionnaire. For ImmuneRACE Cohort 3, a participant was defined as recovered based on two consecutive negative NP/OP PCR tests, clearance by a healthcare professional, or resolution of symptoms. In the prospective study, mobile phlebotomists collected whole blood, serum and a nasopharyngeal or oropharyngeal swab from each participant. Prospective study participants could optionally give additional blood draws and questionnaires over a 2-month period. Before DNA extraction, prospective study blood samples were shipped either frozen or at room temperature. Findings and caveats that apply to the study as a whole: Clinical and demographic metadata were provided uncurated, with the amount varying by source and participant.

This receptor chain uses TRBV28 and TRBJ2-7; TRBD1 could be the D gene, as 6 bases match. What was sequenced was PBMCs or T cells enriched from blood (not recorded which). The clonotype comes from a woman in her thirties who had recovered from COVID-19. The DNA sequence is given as TGTGCCAGCAGTTTAGGGACAACCGGTTCCTACGAGCAGTACTTC. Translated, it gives CASSLGTTGSYEQYF.